The 10 T cell receptor beta chains given below trace back to one sample, sequenced in a study of shared clonotypes between healthy human individuals. Data came from immunoSEQ multiplex PCR; TCRdb stores just in-frame clones and leaves some out. The data hold around 2,000,000 clones, with 90% to 95% observed a single time. Source material: naive CD4+ T cells sorted from blood. Indicated subset: CD45RA+ positively selected. These receptors were obtained from a man aged 18 to 30 in good health.

The J gene is TRBJ1-6, the V gene TRBV30; TRBD1 matches at 10 bases. The V gene end was trimmed by 1 base and the J gene end by 9 bases; junction bases not matched to a gene: 9. This CDR3 has 16 amino acids. Germline CDR1 and CDR2: GTSNPN and SVGIG (reference sequence). The chain's CDR3 is CAWSARQGATASPLHF. DNA for the CDR3: TGTGCCTGGAGTGCTCGACAGGGGGCGACGGCTTCACCCCTCCACTTT.

This chain links TRBV30 with TRBJ1-2, with 7 bases lining up with TRBD1. This CDR3 comprises 13 residues. V lost 2 bases, J lost 5 bases, and 5 bases stayed unmatched. The germline gives CDR1 GTSNPN, CDR2 SVGIG (reference sequence). The CDR3 region is CAWSRDSRYGYTF. Here the CDR3 DNA reads TGTGCCTGGAGTCGGGACAGTAGATATGGCTACACCTTC.

The V gene is TRBV5-1, the J gene TRBJ2-3, with 11 bases matching TRBD2. V shed 4 bases, J shed 4 bases, and the junction held 2 bases outside the gene matches. The CDR3 totals 14 residues. Germline V gives CDR1 SGHRS, CDR2 YFSETQ. The CDR3 DNA sequence: TGCGCCAGCAGCCAACTAGCGGGGGCAGATACGCAGTATTTT. Protein product: CASSQLAGADTQYF.

The genes are TRBV7-2 and TRBJ2-7; 8 nucleotides match TRBD2. The CDR3 loop spans 15 amino acids. The ends lost 4 bases at V and 0 bases at J; junction bases unmatched: 5. Germline assignment: CDR1 SGHTA and CDR2 FQGNSA. The CDR3 sequence is CASSSREGLSYEQYF. The CDR3 coding sequence is TGTGCCAGCAGCTCCCGGGAGGGCCTCTCCTACGAGCAGTACTTC.

CDR3 in amino acids: CASSPGTGGYNEQFF. DNA of the CDR3: TGTGCCAGCAGCCCGGGGACAGGGGGGTACAATGAGCAGTTCTTC. J is TRBJ2-1 and V is TRBV13; 11 nucleotides match TRBD1. The ends lost 5 bases at V and 4 bases at J; junction bases unmatched: 4. The germline V gene encodes CDR1 PRHDT and CDR2 FYEKMQ (reference sequence). There are 15 residues in the CDR3.

This clone was observed a few times. CDR3 nucleotide sequence: TGTGCCTGGAGTGTAGGGACAGGGGGCTACGAGCAGTACTTC. It is translated as CAWSVGTGGYEQYF. The chain uses TRBV30 and TRBJ2-7; 11 bases agree with TRBD1. Germline assignment: CDR1 GTSNPN and CDR2 SVGIG (reference sequence). The CDR3 runs 14 residues. J lost 3 bases, V lost 0 bases, and 1 base had no gene match. The full variable domain, with the rest looked up from reference TRBV30 and TRBJ2-7, is SQTIHQWPATLVQPVGSPLSLECTVEGTSNPNLYWYRQAAGRGLQLLFYSVGIGQISSEVPQNLSASRPQDRQFILSSKKLLLSDSGFYLCAWSVGTGGYEQYFGPGTRLTVT.

The chain employs TRBV19 and TRBJ2-4; D is possibly TRBD1 (6 bases). The CDR3 sequence is 15 residues long. Deletions cut 5 bases from V and 3 bases from J, with 14 bases between. Germline-derived CDR1 and CDR2 are LNHDA and SQIVND (reference sequence). CDR3 in amino acids: CASSAQDSDKNIQYF. Here the CDR3 DNA reads TGTGCCAGTAGTGCCCAGGACAGTGACAAAAACATTCAGTACTTC.

The chain recombines TRBV2 with TRBJ1-3; D gene unclear. Trimming cost V 3 bases and J 4 bases, with 4 bases left between them. This CDR3 contains 12 residues. Germline-derived CDR1 and CDR2 are SNHLY and FYNNEI. CDR3 DNA: TGTGCCAGCAGTGAGCGGGGAAACACCATATATTTT. This codes for CASSERGNTIYF.

V usage is TRBV18 and J usage is TRBJ1-5; D ambiguous. The V gene lost 6 bases and the J gene lost 4 bases, with 10 bases spanning the gap. Germline CDR1 and CDR2: KGHSH and LQKENI. The CDR3 is 13 amino acids. The CDR3 bases are TGTGCCAGCTCGGGCAGTCCTAATCAGCCCCAGCATTTT. Translating gives CASSGSPNQPQHF.

V and J are TRBV7-8 and TRBJ2-7; 7 nucleotides match TRBD2. With V trimmed by 0 bases and J by 6 bases, 5 bases remained unmatched. The germline CDR1 and CDR2 sequences are SGHVS and FQNEAQ. This CDR3 spans 14 amino acids. CDR3 sequence: CASSLAGLSGEQYF. The CDR3 nucleotides are TGTGCCAGCAGCTTAGCGGGACTAAGTGGCGAGCAGTACTTC.